This entry lists 30 T cell receptor beta chains sequenced from one sample in a study of blood T cell repertoires in COVID-19. TCRdb's table, derived via immunoSEQ multiplex PCR, lists solely in-frame clones and lacks some. The sample lists 300,000 to 400,000 clones, approximately 88% seen once, with around 5% in the top ten. Sequenced material: PBMCs or T cells enriched from blood (not recorded which). All receptors derive from a man aged 25 to 45 who had recovered from COVID-19.

The chain links TRBV7-9 to TRBJ2-7, with 8 bases lining up with TRBD2. The CDR3 length is 15 residues. Trimming took 2 bases from V and 5 from J; bases not matched to a gene: 8. CDR1 and CDR2 from the germline V gene are SEHNR and FQNEAQ (reference sequence). CDR3 region: CASSLSGTSLNEQYF. The CDR3 DNA sequence: TGTGCCAGCAGCTTATCCGGGACTAGTTTAAACGAGCAGTACTTC. The whole variable domain, remainder taken from reference TRBV7-9 and TRBJ2-7, is DTGVSQNPRHKITKRGQNVTFRCDPISEHNRLYWYRQTLGQGPEFLTYFQNEAQLEKSRLLSDRFSAERPKGSFSTLEIQRTEQGDSAMYLCASSLSGTSLNEQYFGPGTRLTVT.

The chain has TRBV5-8 and TRBJ1-5; D unresolved. Trimming took off 6 bases at V and 2 bases at J, with 9 bases between the two ends. There are 13 residues in the CDR3. CDR1 SGHTS and CDR2 YDEGEE come from the germline V gene. This CDR3 reads CASIPRGNQPQHF. In DNA, the CDR3 is TGTGCCAGCATCCCGAGGGGCAATCAGCCCCAGCATTTT.

This clone was detected a few times. The CDR3 protein is CASSLSQGATYEQYF. CDR3 nucleotide sequence: TGCGCCAGCAGCTTGAGTCAGGGGGCCACATACGAGCAGTACTTC. The genes are TRBV5-1 and TRBJ2-7; 8 bases line up with TRBD1. The trim removed 1 base at V and 4 bases at J, leaving 7 bases unmatched. This CDR3 region has 15 residues. The germline gives CDR1 SGHRS, CDR2 YFSETQ.

The V and J genes are TRBV7-8 and TRBJ1-2, with 8 positions matching TRBD1. The V gene end was trimmed by 2 bases and the J gene end by 2 bases; junction bases not matched to a gene: 1. The CDR3 totals 14 residues. From germline, CDR1 is SGHVS and CDR2 FQNEAQ. This CDR3 reads CASSLRTGNYGYTF. The DNA of the CDR3 is TGTGCCAGCAGCTTACGGACAGGGAACTATGGCTACACCTTC.

The gene calls are TRBV24-1 and TRBJ2-3, with 7 nucleotides matching TRBD1. The CDR3 has 13 residues. Germline V gives CDR1 KGHDR, CDR2 SFDVKD. Germline trimming cut 6 bases from V and 3 bases from J; bases unmatched to any gene: 2. This chain's CDR3 is CATSRQGTDTQYF. DNA of the CDR3: TGTGCCACCAGTAGACAGGGAACAGATACGCAGTATTTT.

The CDR3 reads CASSIDLVGVSPRSGANVLTF. CDR3 nucleotide sequence: TGTGCCAGTAGTATAGATCTAGTAGGGGTAAGCCCGCGCTCTGGGGCCAACGTCCTGACTTTC. The chain is built from TRBV19 and TRBJ2-6, with a tentative D call TRBD1 (5 bases). Deletions cut 0 bases from V and 0 bases from J, with 21 bases between. This CDR3 contains 21 residues. CDR1 and CDR2 from the germline V gene are LNHDA and SQIVND (reference sequence).

This chain joins TRBV5-4 and TRBJ1-2; D possibly corresponds to TRBD1 (6 bases). Looked up from germline, CDR1 is SGHNT and CDR2 is YYREEE (reference sequence). The CDR3 consists of 14 residues. Trimming shortened V by 4 bases and J by 1 base, and 11 bases separated the two germline ends. CDR3: CASSTGTDNYGYTF. Here the CDR3 DNA reads TGTGCCAGCAGCACAGGGACGGATAACTATGGCTACACCTTC.

The rearrangement joins TRBV2 to TRBJ2-5; D unclear. V was cut by 5 bases and J by 5 bases, with 3 bases left in between. Germline V lookup: CDR1 SNHLY, CDR2 FYNNEI. This CDR3 is 10 amino acids long. The CDR3 DNA is TGTGCCAGCAGTACTGAGACCCAGTACTTC. It is translated as CASSTETQYF.

This chain links TRBV19 with TRBJ2-6; 10 bases are a match to TRBD1. V dropped 6 bases and J dropped 0; count of bases not matched to a gene: 14. Germline loops: CDR1 LNHDA, CDR2 SQIVND (reference sequence). The CDR3 is 20 residues long. The CDR3 DNA sequence: TGTGCCAGTAGCCTCCGGGACAGGGGATCCTCTGGCTCTGGGGCCAACGTCCTGACTTTC. Encoded protein: CASSLRDRGSSGSGANVLTF.

The chain joins TRBV10-3 to TRBJ2-1; a weak D match, TRBD2 (6 bases). Germline V gene data show CDR1 as ENHRY and CDR2 as SYGVKD. CDR3 length: 16 residues. The V gene lost 0 bases and the J gene lost 5 bases, with 14 bases spanning the gap. The CDR3 DNA reads as TGTGCCATCAGTGAGTCGAGAGTAGCGGCCGACAATGAGCAGTTCTTC. Translation: CAISESRVAADNEQFF.

This clone has a handful of counts. This chain connects TRBV2 to TRBJ2-3; D possibly corresponds to TRBD2 (6 bases). Trimming cost V 5 bases and J 6 bases, with 9 bases left between them. Germline V gene sequence: CDR1 SNHLY, CDR2 FYNNEI. The CDR3 runs 12 residues. The CDR3 region has the DNA TGTGCCAGCAGTCAGAGCGGGGATACGCAGTATTTT. Translated, it gives CASSQSGDTQYF.

This chain uses TRBV20-1 with TRBJ2-3; weak D call: TRBD2 (5 bases). Trimming cost V 3 bases and J 3 bases, with 13 bases left between them. This CDR3 contains 14 residues. The germline gives CDR1 DFQATT, CDR2 SNEGSKA (reference sequence). The CDR3 loop is CSASSAGNTDTQYF. CDR3 nucleotides: TGCAGTGCTAGTAGTGCCGGGAATACAGATACGCAGTATTTT.

This clone was counted between two and nine times. The chain employs TRBV5-1 and TRBJ2-1, with D possibly matching TRBD1 (6 bases). The germline V gene has CDR1 SGHRS and CDR2 YFSETQ. The CDR3 totals 14 residues. V was pared by 0 bases and J by 11 bases, with 15 bases between. DNA of the CDR3: TGCGCCAGCAGCTTGGAACAGGGTTACGCCAAGCAGTTCTTC. Translation: CASSLEQGYAKQFF. The variable domain in full, completed from reference TRBV5-1 and TRBJ2-1, reads KAGVTQTPRYLIKTRGQQVTLSCSPISGHRSVSWYQQTPGQGLQFLFEYFSETQRNKGNFPGRFSGRQFSNSRSEMNVSTLELGDSALYLCASSLEQGYAKQFFGPGTRLTVL.

V is TRBV10-2 and J is TRBJ2-7; TRBD1 aligns across 9 bases. After removal of 4 bases from V and 4 bases from J, the junction contained 8 bases not matched to a gene. This CDR3 region has 15 residues. The germline gives CDR1 WSHSY, CDR2 SAAADI. CDR3: CASSVPGQGNYEQYF. CDR3 DNA: TGCGCCAGCAGTGTTCCGGGACAGGGTAATTACGAGCAGTACTTC.

The J gene is TRBJ2-2, the V gene TRBV25-1; 8 nucleotides match TRBD1. In germline, CDR1 is MGHDK, CDR2 SYGVNS. The CDR3 length is 14 residues. J was trimmed by 4 bases and V by 5 bases; bases with no gene match: 3. The CDR3 sequence: CASSRQGFTGELFF. In nucleotides, the CDR3 is TGTGCCAGCAGTAGACAGGGGTTCACCGGGGAGCTGTTTTTT. Filled out from reference TRBV25-1 and TRBJ2-2, the complete variable domain reads EADIYQTPRYLVIGTGKKITLECSQTMGHDKMYWYQQDPGMELHLIHYSYGVNSTEKGDLSSESTVSRIRTEHFPLTLESARPSHTSQYLCASSRQGFTGELFFGEGSRLTVL.

The gene calls are TRBV10-3 and TRBJ1-4; tentative D call: TRBD1 (6 bases). Germline values: CDR1 ENHRY, CDR2 SYGVKD. Trimming took off 2 bases at V and 7 bases at J, with 14 bases between the two ends. There are 15 residues in the CDR3. The CDR3 nucleotides read TGTGCCATCAGTGAGGGGGGCGGACTGAGTGAAAAACTGTTTTTT. This encodes CAISEGGGLSEKLFF.

The V call is TRBV3-1 (or the pseudogene TRBV3-2), the J call TRBJ1-1; a weak D match, TRBD1 (6 bases). This CDR3 has 16 residues. Germline V gene sequence: CDR1 LGHDT, CDR2 YNNKEL (reference sequence). Trimming removed 0 bases from V and 0 bases from J, with 11 bases in between. CDR3 nucleotide sequence: TGTGCCAGCAGCCAAGAGACAGGAGTCATGAACACTGAAGCTTTCTTT. It encodes CASSQETGVMNTEAFF.

The chain links TRBV24-1 to TRBJ2-5; 8 bases are a match to TRBD2. J was trimmed by 5 bases and V by 1 base; bases with no gene match: 5. Germline CDR1 and CDR2: KGHDR and SFDVKD. There are 15 residues in the CDR3. The CDR3 DNA sequence: TGTGCCACCAGTGATTTCCCGGGCGGGAGGGAGACCCAGTACTTC. Its translation is CATSDFPGGRETQYF.

The chain carries TRBV27 and TRBJ2-7, with 12 bases fitting TRBD2. The germline V gene has CDR1 MNHEY and CDR2 SMNVEV (reference sequence). The CDR3 length is 16 residues. Losses at the gene ends were 5 bases for V and 2 bases for J; bases not matched to a gene: 7. This CDR3 is CASSIRTSGKTYEQYF. The CDR3 nucleotides are TGTGCCAGCAGTATTCGGACTAGCGGGAAAACCTACGAGCAGTACTTC.

This chain uses TRBV7-9 with TRBJ1-2; D gene ambiguous. Germline CDR1 and CDR2: SEHNR and FQNEAQ (reference sequence). This CDR3 region has 13 residues. Trimming shortened V by 1 base and J by 0 bases, and 3 bases separated the two germline ends. The chain's CDR3 is CASSLVTNYGYTF. CDR3 nucleotide sequence: TGTGCCAGCAGCTTAGTTACTAACTATGGCTACACCTTC.

This clone has a single count. The chain joins TRBV6-5 to TRBJ1-3; TRBD1 agrees at 7 bases. Germline assignment: CDR1 MNHEY and CDR2 SVGAGI. Trimming removed 6 bases from V and 0 bases from J; junction bases left unmatched: 5. This CDR3 comprises 15 residues. The CDR3 bases are TGTGCCAGCAGGACGGACAGGTACTCTGGAAACACCATATATTTT. It is translated as CASRTDRYSGNTIYF.

This clone showed up just once. The rearrangement joins TRBV24-1 to TRBJ1-3; a weak D match, TRBD1 (5 bases). The CDR3 totals 14 residues. The V end lost 4 bases, the J end lost 6 bases, and 12 bases lay between the germline ends. Germline CDR1 and CDR2: KGHDR and SFDVKD. The CDR3 loop is CATSEDGTLNTIYF. CDR3 nucleotides: TGTGCCACCAGTGAGGACGGGACTTTAAACACCATATATTTT.

This chain links TRBV19 with TRBJ1-1, with 7 positions matching TRBD1. V lost 10 bases to trimming and J lost 1 base; unmatched junction nucleotides: 6. CDR3 length: 13 amino acids. CDR1 and CDR2 from the germline V gene are LNHDA and SQIVND (reference sequence). The CDR3: CATSGQRNTEAFF. In DNA form, the CDR3 reads TGTGCCACCTCGGGACAGCGGAACACTGAAGCTTTCTTT.

The chain uses TRBV28 and TRBJ2-3; no clear D gene. The V gene lost 2 bases and the J gene lost 1 base, with 4 bases spanning the gap. Germline CDR1 MDHEN, CDR2 SYDVKM. The CDR3 sequence is 13 residues long. DNA of the CDR3: TGTGCCAGCAGTTTAGCGGGCACAGATACGCAGTATTTT. It encodes CASSLAGTDTQYF.

The V and J genes are TRBV11-3 and TRBJ2-3; the D is unclear. V dropped 3 bases and J dropped 1 base, with 8 bases sitting between them. The CDR3 sequence is 14 residues long. The V gene's germline CDR1 is SGHNT and CDR2 YENEEA. Written as DNA, the CDR3 is TGTGCCAGCAGCTTGGCCCGGGGCACAGATACGCAGTATTTT. It is translated as CASSLARGTDTQYF.

The chain couples TRBV5-6 to TRBJ1-3; no clear D gene. Germline V lookup: CDR1 SGHDT, CDR2 YYEEEE. V lost 8 bases and J lost 2, with 5 bases in between. The CDR3 loop spans 11 amino acids. The CDR3 coding sequence is TGTGCCAGTACGGCTGGAAACACCATATATTTT. Translation: CASTAGNTIYF.

This clone was picked up one time. The chain joins TRBV6-5 to TRBJ2-2; 8 bases map to TRBD1. The length of the CDR3 is 15 residues. Per the germline V gene, CDR1 is MNHEY and CDR2 is SVGAGI. The junction had 4 bases not matched to a gene; V was cut back by 6 bases and J by 1 base. The CDR3 coding sequence is TGTGCCAGCAGGCGAGGACAGGGGAACACCGGGGAGCTGTTTTTT. This sequence encodes CASRRGQGNTGELFF.

The CDR3 loop is CSAGQYTEAFF. The CDR3 region has the DNA TGCAGCGCTGGACAGTACACTGAAGCTTTCTTT. This sequence joins TRBV29-1 and TRBJ1-1, with D possibly TRBD1 on 6 matching bases. Trimming took off 7 bases at V and 3 bases at J, with 9 bases between the two ends. Germline V gives CDR1 SQVTM, CDR2 ANQGSEA. The CDR3 covers 11 residues.

DNA for the CDR3: TGTGCCAGCAGCTTAGTTGTATTATTGGGGACACAAGAGACCCAGTACTTC. Translated: CASSLVVLLGTQETQYF. The chain carries TRBV7-9 and TRBJ2-5; D might be TRBD1 (6 bases). Germline assignment: CDR1 SEHNR and CDR2 FQNEAQ (reference sequence). The V gene lost 1 base and the J gene lost 2 bases, with 17 bases spanning the gap. CDR3 size: 17 residues.

V and J are TRBV6-6 and TRBJ2-3, with 8 bases matching TRBD2. This CDR3 comprises 16 residues. CDR1 and CDR2 from the germline V gene are MNHNY and SVGAGI (reference sequence). With V trimmed by 8 bases and J by 1 base, 11 bases remained unmatched. The CDR3 here is CASRTGGPLRTDTQYF. Here the CDR3 DNA reads TGTGCCAGCCGGACGGGGGGGCCCCTCCGCACAGATACGCAGTATTTT.